This T cell receptor beta chain emerged from a study of blood T cell repertoires in COVID-19. Study background: PBMCs, B-cell-depleted T cells, or T cells provided the cDNA or gDNA that made up the material.

Original processing methods: Reference gene primer amplification gave nucleated cell count estimates. Generated by immunoSEQ multiplex PCR, the TCRdb table keeps only in-frame clones and is missing some. Clonal size and the V and J genes are those of that table, whereas D and trimming came from the DNA. Of tens of thousands of clones listed, 70% to 90% are singletons. The germline V gene has CDR1 LGHNA and CDR2 YNFKEQ. This CDR3 is built from 17 residues. With 6 bases clipped from V and 6 bases from J, the junction kept 12 bases outside the gene matches. V gene TRBV4-2 combines with J gene TRBJ2-1; 12 bases align to TRBD2. This sequence was found in a woman aged 80 or older in a cohort sampled during active or convalescent COVID-19. Sequenced: peripheral blood. CDR3 DNA sequence: TGTGCCAGCAGTCCTCTTTTCGCTAGCGGGAGGGGCAATGAGCAGTTCTTC. Its protein product is CASSPLFASGRGNEQFF.